The 25 T cell receptor beta chains presented below share a single source sample, sequenced in a study of T cells of healthy individuals. TCRdb ran MiXCR on the 5' RACE reads and lists one entry per CDR3 protein. Counted here are about 40,000 distinct CDR3 sequences, more than 4.5% occurring once; the ten biggest clones make up about 8.9%. These receptors were collected from a human donor in good health.

The chain employs TRBV19 and TRBJ2-1; a weak D match, TRBD1 (5 bases). The length of the CDR3 is 14 residues. The V end lost 3 bases, the J end lost 2 bases, and 8 bases lay between the germline ends. Per the germline V gene, CDR1 is LNHDA and CDR2 is SQIVND (reference sequence). The CDR3 bases are TGTGCCAGTAGTATCCAGGGCCCCTACAATGAGCAGTTCTTC. Its protein product is CASSIQGPYNEQFF.

This clonotype was recorded many times. The gene calls are TRBV20-1 and TRBJ2-7; 11 bases fit TRBD1. The CDR3 sequence is 14 residues long. V dropped 4 bases and J dropped 2; count of bases not matched to a gene: 4. The germline gives CDR1 DFQATT, CDR2 SNEGSKA (reference sequence). The CDR3 DNA reads as TGCAGTGCTATTGGGGACAGGGGGACCTACGAGCAGTACTTC. Residues: CSAIGDRGTYEQYF.

This clonotype has at least ten counts. The chain employs TRBV9 and TRBJ2-2; D call uncertain. The CDR3 covers 12 residues. V was clipped by 0 bases and J by 7 bases, with 4 bases between them. Per germline, CDR1 SGDLS and CDR2 YYNGEE. The CDR3 here is CASSVGGGELFF. The CDR3, as DNA: TGTGCCAGCAGCGTAGGGGGCGGGGAGCTGTTTTTT.

In this sample, this clonotype turned up many times. This chain links TRBV28 with TRBJ1-1, with 8 positions matching TRBD1. V lost 5 bases to trimming and J lost 8 bases; unmatched junction nucleotides: 13. This CDR3 region has 15 residues. CDR1 is MDHEN, CDR2 SYDVKM, per germline. The CDR3 reads CASSGGTGHHSEAFF. The CDR3 DNA follows: TGTGCCAGCAGTGGGGGGACAGGACACCACTCGGAAGCTTTCTTT. Full variable domain (rest looked up from reference TRBV28 and TRBJ1-1): DVKVTQSSRYLVKRTGEKVFLECVQDMDHENMFWYRQDPGLGLRLIYFSYDVKMKEKGDIPEGYSVSREKKERFSLILESASTNQTSMYLCASSGGTGHHSEAFFGQGTRLTVV.

This clonotype was found many times. The rearrangement links TRBV7-9 to TRBJ1-1, with TRBD1 matching over 9 bases. V trimming: 1 base; J trimming: 10 bases; junction bases outside the gene matches: 4. This CDR3 is built from 13 residues. Germline V lookup: CDR1 SEHNR, CDR2 FQNEAQ (reference sequence). The CDR3 is CASSLGQGVVAFF. CDR3 DNA: TGTGCCAGCAGCTTAGGACAGGGGGTCGTAGCTTTCTTT.

This clonotype was observed at least ten times. The chain carries TRBV7-2 and TRBJ2-2, with 9 nucleotides matching TRBD2. The J segment lost 3 bases and the V segment lost 5 bases, leaving 7 bases of the junction unmatched. Germline V gene sequence: CDR1 SGHTA, CDR2 FQGNSA. The CDR3 is 16 amino acids. CDR3 nucleotide sequence: TGTGCCAGCAGCACCTCTAGCGGGGTGGACACCGGGGAGCTGTTTTTT. It encodes CASSTSSGVDTGELFF.

This clonotype was picked up many times. The chain links TRBV19 to TRBJ1-2; a weak D match, TRBD1 (5 bases). This CDR3 is built from 13 residues. V lost 7 bases, J lost 0 bases, and 9 bases lay in between. Germline V lookup: CDR1 LNHDA, CDR2 SQIVND (reference sequence). CDR3 amino acids: CASNGRANYGYTF. The CDR3 DNA reads as TGTGCCAGTAACGGCAGGGCTAACTATGGCTACACCTTC.

Here the CDR3 DNA reads TGTGCCAGCAGCTTGCCTATGCGGACTAGCCAGCTAAATGAGCAGTTCTTC. Translated, it gives CASSLPMRTSQLNEQFF. The chain employs TRBV7-8 and TRBJ2-1; 8 bases align to TRBD2. Looked up from germline, CDR1 is SGHVS and CDR2 is FQNEAQ. This CDR3 has 17 residues. V lost 3 bases, J lost 7 bases, and 14 bases stayed unmatched.

This clonotype appeared many times. This chain links TRBV6-1 with TRBJ2-5; 9 bases line up with TRBD1. Unmatched junction bases numbered 6, after V lost 6 bases and J lost 4 bases. The CDR3 is 14 residues long. CDR1 is MNHNS, CDR2 SASEGT, per germline. CDR3 protein: CASSPDRGGETQYF. The CDR3, as DNA: TGTGCCAGCAGCCCGGACAGGGGCGGAGAGACCCAGTACTTC.

The chain uses TRBV11-2 and TRBJ2-1, with 14 bases matching TRBD2. This CDR3 has 19 amino acids. After removal of 3 bases from V and 7 bases from J, the junction contained 14 bases not matched to a gene. The germline V gene encodes CDR1 SGHAT and CDR2 FQNNGV. The CDR3 region has the DNA TGTGCCAGCAGCTTCCCCCGGACTAGCGGGGGGTCTATGAGGAATGAGCAGTTCTTC. Its protein is CASSFPRTSGGSMRNEQFF.

In its sample, this clonotype was seen a few times. V is TRBV2 and J is TRBJ1-1, with D tentatively TRBD1 (5 bases). The CDR3 is 13 amino acids. Germline CDR1 reads SNHLY; CDR2 reads FYNNEI. V was pared by 8 bases and J by 4 bases, with 14 bases between. CDR3 DNA: TGTGCCAGCCGTGGGGGGGAGGTCACTGAAGCTTTCTTT. It specifies CASRGGEVTEAFF.

A few counts support this clonotype. CDR3 in amino acids: CASSSYGDSAFF. In DNA form, the CDR3 reads TGTGCCAGCAGCTCTTACGGGGATTCGGCTTTCTTT. This chain uses TRBV7-2 with TRBJ1-1; D unresolved. Germline assignment: CDR1 SGHTA and CDR2 FQGNSA. V was pared by 4 bases and J by 11 bases, with 14 bases between. The CDR3 runs to 12 residues. Looking up the rest from reference TRBV7-2 and TRBJ1-1 gives the full variable domain: GAGVSQSPSNKVTEKGKDVELRCDPISGHTALYWYRQSLGQGLEFLIYFQGNSAPDKSGLPSDRFSAERTGGSVSTLTIQRTQQEDSAVYLCASSSYGDSAFFGQGTRLTVV.

The chain uses TRBV6-2 or TRBV6-3 and TRBJ2-2; 8 positions agree with TRBD2. Unmatched junction bases numbered 8, after V lost 3 bases and J lost 5 bases. Looked up from germline, CDR1 is MNHEY and CDR2 is SVGEGT. The length of the CDR3 is 16 residues. CDR3 in DNA: TGTGCCAGCAGTTATCCAGCGGGAGAAAAGACCGGGGAGCTGTTTTTT. As protein: CASSYPAGEKTGELFF.

This clonotype was seen many times. The V and J genes are TRBV7-9 and TRBJ2-7; no clear D. The CDR3 length is 14 residues. The V end was cut by 0 bases, the J end by 4 bases, with 10 bases between. Germline V lookup: CDR1 SEHNR, CDR2 FQNEAQ (reference sequence). The CDR3 nucleotides read TGTGCCAGCAGCTTAGCTTCGGGTTTATACGAGCAGTACTTC. This gives the protein CASSLASGLYEQYF.

This clonotype was detected ten times or more. The rearrangement joins TRBV7-9 to TRBJ2-5; 8 bases match TRBD1. V gave up 4 bases and J gave up 8 bases; unmatched junction bases: 15. CDR1 and CDR2 from the germline V gene are SEHNR and FQNEAQ (reference sequence). The CDR3 sequence is 16 residues long. The CDR3 coding sequence is TGTGCCAGCAGCTCCACGGGACAGGACCCTCGGGAAACCCAGTACTTC. This encodes CASSSTGQDPRETQYF. Drawing the rest from reference TRBV7-9 and TRBJ2-5, the complete variable domain is DTGVSQNPRHKITKRGQNVTFRCDPISEHNRLYWYRQTLGQGPEFLTYFQNEAQLEKSRLLSDRFSAERPKGSFSTLEIQRTEQGDSAMYLCASSSTGQDPRETQYFGPGTRLLVL.

The sample holds many counts of this clonotype. The chain links TRBV7-2 to TRBJ2-7, with D perhaps TRBD2 (5 bases). V was shortened by 3 bases and J by 4 bases, with 16 bases between the two germline ends. The CDR3 is 15 residues long. Germline lookup yields CDR1 SGHTA and CDR2 FQGNSA. The CDR3 region is CASSFSLEAVYEQYF. As DNA, the CDR3 is TGTGCCAGCAGCTTTTCCTTGGAGGCCGTGTACGAGCAGTACTTC.

In its sample, this clonotype was seen many times. This sequence joins TRBV27 and TRBJ1-1; TRBD1 matches at 7 bases. J was trimmed by 3 bases and V by 0 bases; bases with no gene match: 1. The CDR3 sequence is 14 residues long. Germline V gene sequence: CDR1 MNHEY, CDR2 SMNVEV (reference sequence). Here the CDR3 DNA reads TGTGCCAGCAGTTTATCAAGGGGGCACACTGAAGCTTTCTTT. Translating gives CASSLSRGHTEAFF.

In its sample, this clonotype was seen many times. The rearrangement uses TRBV3-1 and TRBJ1-5, with 7 nucleotides matching TRBD1. The V gene end was trimmed by 3 bases and the J gene end by 4 bases; junction bases not matched to a gene: 9. Germline V gene lookup returns CDR1 LGHDT and CDR2 YNNKEL (reference sequence). The CDR3 totals 16 residues. CDR3 sequence (DNA): TGTGCCAGCAGCCATCGAGGTAGGGGGCTTAATCAGCCCCAGCATTTT. Amino acid sequence: CASSHRGRGLNQPQHF.

This clonotype was detected ten times or more. The chain carries TRBV29-1 and TRBJ1-1, with D hard to call. Per germline, CDR1 SQVTM and CDR2 ANQGSEA. The CDR3 length is 13 residues. Trimming cost V 5 bases and J 1 base, with 11 bases left between them. As DNA, the CDR3 is TGCAGCGTTTCGGACGGCCCGAACACTGAAGCTTTCTTT. Its translation: CSVSDGPNTEAFF.

This clonotype was recorded many times. The V and J genes are TRBV27 and TRBJ2-2; either TRBD1 or TRBD2 may supply D (5 bases each). Per the germline V gene, CDR1 is MNHEY and CDR2 is SMNVEV (reference sequence). This CDR3 is built from 13 residues. The ends were cut back, 6 bases at V and 4 bases at J, with 9 bases in the middle. CDR3 in amino acids: CASRGTATGELFF. For the CDR3, the DNA is TGTGCCAGCAGAGGGACGGCCACCGGGGAGCTGTTTTTT.

Ten or more counts support this clonotype. This chain uses TRBV14 with TRBJ2-3; D remains ambiguous. The CDR3 runs 15 residues. V lost 5 bases, J lost 0 bases, and 12 bases lay in between. The germline V gene encodes CDR1 SGHDN and CDR2 FVKESK. For the CDR3, the DNA is TGTGCCAGCAGCTCGGTGAAGTCTAGCACAGATACGCAGTATTTT. Its protein is CASSSVKSSTDTQYF.

Ten or more counts support this clonotype. This sequence joins TRBV2 and TRBJ2-3; TRBD1 matches 7 bases. The V gene's germline CDR1 is SNHLY and CDR2 FYNNEI. The CDR3 covers 16 residues. The V and J ends lost 6 bases and 6 bases, in that order; junction bases with no gene match: 15. As DNA, the CDR3 is TGTGCCAGCAGCGACGACAGGGAGCGCTTATGGGATACGCAGTATTTT. This gives the protein CASSDDRERLWDTQYF.

The chain uses TRBV5-6 and TRBJ2-3; maybe TRBD1 (7 bases). V was trimmed by 2 bases and J by 6 bases, leaving 16 bases between them. The CDR3 has 15 residues. CDR1 and CDR2 from the germline V gene are SGHDT and YYEEEE. The CDR3 is CASSLGQGGEDTQYF. The CDR3 DNA reads as TGTGCCAGCAGCTTAGGTCAGGGGGGTGAGGATACGCAGTATTTT.

This clonotype was seen a few times. V usage is TRBV19 and J usage is TRBJ1-4; D is perhaps TRBD1 (6 bases). Trimming left V 3 bases short and J 5 bases short, with 10 bases between. The CDR3 extends over 14 amino acids. The germline V gene has CDR1 LNHDA and CDR2 SQIVND (reference sequence). In DNA, the CDR3 is TGTGCCAGTAGTATCCGGCAGGGGAATGAAAAACTGTTTTTT. Its protein product is CASSIRQGNEKLFF. The entire variable domain, with the rest obtained from reference TRBV19 and TRBJ1-4, is as follows: DGGITQSPKYLFRKEGQNVTLSCEQNLNHDAMYWYRQDPGQGLRLIYYSQIVNDFQKGDIAEGYSVSREKKESFPLTVTSAQKNPTAFYLCASSIRQGNEKLFFGSGTQLSVL.

The chain employs TRBV6-7 and TRBJ1-5, with 11 nucleotides matching TRBD1. Being an ORF, TRBV6-7 has a function that is uncertain. V gave up 4 bases and J gave up 3 bases; unmatched junction bases: 8. This CDR3 region has 17 residues. The CDR3 DNA reads TGTGCCAGCAGTTGGAGCCGGGACAGGGGGTCCAATCAGCCCCAGCATTTT. Translating gives CASSWSRDRGSNQPQHF.